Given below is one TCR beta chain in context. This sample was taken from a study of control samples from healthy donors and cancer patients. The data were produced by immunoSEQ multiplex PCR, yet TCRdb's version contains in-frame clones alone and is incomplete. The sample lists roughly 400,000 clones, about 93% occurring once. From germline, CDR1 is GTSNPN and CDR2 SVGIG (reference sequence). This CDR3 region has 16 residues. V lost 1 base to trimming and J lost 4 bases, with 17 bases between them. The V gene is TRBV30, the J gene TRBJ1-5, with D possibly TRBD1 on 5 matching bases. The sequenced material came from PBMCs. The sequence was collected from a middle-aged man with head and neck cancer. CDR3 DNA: TGTGCCTGGAGTGCGCAAACCTGGGACGGAAATCAGCCCCAGCATTTT. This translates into CAWSAQTWDGNQPQHF.